This TCR beta chain derives from a study of cytomegalovirus exposure and HLA in healthy donors. Study-level findings and limits: It was confirmed in vitro that a few of the CMV-associated chains were specific for CMV antigens.

J lost 5 bases, V lost 0 bases, and 6 bases had no gene match. The germline gives CDR1 SGDLS, CDR2 YYNGEE. The CDR3 sequence is 15 residues long. A word on this clone: Its antigen remains unknown.

PCR amplification relied on 60 Vbeta primers (plus 13 Jbeta primers). The repertoire was sequenced with immunoSEQ multiplex PCR; TCRdb's copy has only in-frame clones and lacks some. Of about 150,000 clones in the sample, roughly 80% were seen once. The gene calls are TRBV9 and TRBJ2-5, with 8 bases that match TRBD1. This receptor was taken from a man aged 50 to 59 in good health and CMV-seropositive. The sequencing input was PBMCs. For the CDR3, the DNA is TGTGCCAGCAGCGTAGGACAGGGGCCGTGGGAGACCCAGTACTTC. This sequence encodes CASSVGQGPWETQYF.